The clone carrying this T cell receptor (beta chain) was recorded a few times. These data are taken from a study of response to subunit inactivated influenza vaccine. The V and J ends lost 3 bases and 8 bases respectively, with 21 bases between them. The germline gives CDR1 SGDLS, CDR2 YYNGEE. The CDR3 contains 16 residues. In TCRdb, the RT-PCR reads were re-called with MiXCR into one record per CDR3 protein. The data show roughly 700,000 distinct CDR3 sequences, about 15% seen once. The specimen comprised PBMCs from blood, sampled 14 to 15 days before vaccination. The chain carries TRBV9 and TRBJ2-1; TRBD1 might be the D (7 bases). This TCR was sampled from a man aged 45-60 years who received an inactivated influenza vaccine. As DNA, the CDR3 is TGTGCCAGCAGCGCTTTTGGAGGGACAGAGGCCGATGAGCAGTTCTTC. This gives the protein CASSAFGGTEADEQFF.